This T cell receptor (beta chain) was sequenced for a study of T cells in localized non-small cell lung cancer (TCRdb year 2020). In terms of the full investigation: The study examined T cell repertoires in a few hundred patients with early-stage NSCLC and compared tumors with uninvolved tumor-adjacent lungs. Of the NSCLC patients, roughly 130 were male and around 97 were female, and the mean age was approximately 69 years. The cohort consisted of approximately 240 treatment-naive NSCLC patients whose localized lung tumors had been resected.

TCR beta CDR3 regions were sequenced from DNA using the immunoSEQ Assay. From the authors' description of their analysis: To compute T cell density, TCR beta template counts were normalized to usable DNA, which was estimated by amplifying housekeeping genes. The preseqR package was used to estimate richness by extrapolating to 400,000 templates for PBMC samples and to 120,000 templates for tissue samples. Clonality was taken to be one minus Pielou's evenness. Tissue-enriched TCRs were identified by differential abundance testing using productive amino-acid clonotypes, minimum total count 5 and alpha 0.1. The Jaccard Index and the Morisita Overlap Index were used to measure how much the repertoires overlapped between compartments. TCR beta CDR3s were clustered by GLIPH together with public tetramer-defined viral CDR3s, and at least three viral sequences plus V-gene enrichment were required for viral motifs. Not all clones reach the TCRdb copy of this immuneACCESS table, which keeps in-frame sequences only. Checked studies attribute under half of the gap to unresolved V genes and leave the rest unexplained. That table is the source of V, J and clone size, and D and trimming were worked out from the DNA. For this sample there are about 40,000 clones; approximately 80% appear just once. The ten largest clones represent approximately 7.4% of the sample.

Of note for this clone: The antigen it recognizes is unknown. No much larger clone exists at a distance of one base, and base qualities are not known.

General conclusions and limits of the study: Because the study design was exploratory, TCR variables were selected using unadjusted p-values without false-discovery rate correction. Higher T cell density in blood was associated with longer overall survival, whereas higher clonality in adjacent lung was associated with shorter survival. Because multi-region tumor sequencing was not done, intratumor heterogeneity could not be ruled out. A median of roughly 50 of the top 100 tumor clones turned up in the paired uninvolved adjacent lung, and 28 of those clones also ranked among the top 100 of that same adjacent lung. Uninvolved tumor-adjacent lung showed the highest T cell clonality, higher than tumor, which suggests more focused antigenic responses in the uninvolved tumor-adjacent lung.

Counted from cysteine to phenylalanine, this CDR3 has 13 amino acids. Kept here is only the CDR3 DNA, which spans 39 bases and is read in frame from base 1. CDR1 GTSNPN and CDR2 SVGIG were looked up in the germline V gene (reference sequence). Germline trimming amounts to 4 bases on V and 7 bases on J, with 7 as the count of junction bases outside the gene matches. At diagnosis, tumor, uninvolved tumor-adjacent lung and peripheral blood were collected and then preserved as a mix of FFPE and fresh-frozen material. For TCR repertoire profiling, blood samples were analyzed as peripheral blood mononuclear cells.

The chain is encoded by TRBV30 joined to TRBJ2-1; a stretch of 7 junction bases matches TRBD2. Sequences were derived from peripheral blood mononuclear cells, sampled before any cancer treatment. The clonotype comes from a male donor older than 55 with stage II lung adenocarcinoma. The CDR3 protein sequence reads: CAWKRGPENEQFF. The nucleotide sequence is TGTGCCTGGAAGCGGGGCCCGGAGAATGAGCAGTTCTTC.